The 21 T cell receptor beta chains below come from one sample, sequenced in a study of blood T cell repertoires in COVID-19. The table came from immunoSEQ multiplex PCR; TCRdb's copy has only in-frame clones and leaves some out. The sample lists 130,000 or so clones; 70% to 90% were seen once. The sample comprised peripheral blood. These receptors all come from a woman aged 55-69 years with acute or convalescent COVID-19.

The J gene is TRBJ1-1, the V gene TRBV28, with a tentative D call TRBD1 (5 bases). Germline V gene sequence: CDR1 MDHEN, CDR2 SYDVKM. Trimming took off 5 bases at V and 5 bases at J, with 15 bases between the two ends. This CDR3 spans 14 amino acids. CDR3 region: CASSAGPASTEAFF. In nucleotides, the CDR3 is TGTGCCAGCAGTGCGGGACCGGCGAGTACTGAAGCTTTCTTT.

V is TRBV19 and J is TRBJ1-2; 7 nucleotides line up with TRBD1. CDR1 is LNHDA and CDR2 is SQIVND in the germline V gene (reference sequence). This CDR3 comprises 16 residues. The V segment lost 6 bases and the J segment 2 bases; nucleotides outside the gene matches: 12. The CDR3 loop reads CASSLEKGAPNYGYTF. The CDR3 nucleotides read TGTGCCAGTAGCTTGGAGAAGGGGGCGCCCAACTATGGCTACACCTTC. Using reference TRBV19 and TRBJ1-2 for the parts outside the CDR3, the full variable domain is DGGITQSPKYLFRKEGQNVTLSCEQNLNHDAMYWYRQDPGQGLRLIYYSQIVNDFQKGDIAEGYSVSREKKESFPLTVTSAQKNPTAFYLCASSLEKGAPNYGYTFGSGTRLTVV.

The genes are TRBV7-2 and TRBJ1-3; no definite D call. The CDR3 is made up of 15 amino acids. The germline V gene has CDR1 SGHTA and CDR2 FQGNSA. Trimming removed 5 bases at V and 0 bases at J, with 11 bases between. The CDR3 DNA reads TGTGCCAGCAGCAAGGGAGGAAACTCTGGAAACACCATATATTTT. This translates into CASSKGGNSGNTIYF. Full variable domain (rest looked up from reference TRBV7-2 and TRBJ1-3): GAGVSQSPSNKVTEKGKDVELRCDPISGHTALYWYRQSLGQGLEFLIYFQGNSAPDKSGLPSDRFSAERTGGSVSTLTIQRTQQEDSAVYLCASSKGGNSGNTIYFGEGSWLTVV.

V and J are TRBV9 and TRBJ2-3, with TRBD2 identical over 9 bases. V shed 3 bases, J shed 4 bases, and the junction held 6 bases outside the gene matches. This CDR3 is 15 amino acids long. Germline CDR1 SGDLS, CDR2 YYNGEE. CDR3 DNA sequence: TGTGCCAGCAGCGAGGCGGGGGGGCGTGCAGATACGCAGTATTTT. This gives the protein CASSEAGGRADTQYF.

J is TRBJ1-4 and V is TRBV6-1; tentatively, D is TRBD1 (6 bases). Germline V gene sequence: CDR1 MNHNS, CDR2 SASEGT. The CDR3 covers 14 residues. V dropped 0 bases and J dropped 8 bases, with 10 bases sitting between them. Written as DNA, the CDR3 is TGTGCCAGCAGTGAAGCTCAGGGGTGGGAAAAACTGTTTTTT. Amino acid sequence: CASSEAQGWEKLFF.

The chain uses TRBV5-1 and TRBJ1-1, with 8 nucleotides matching TRBD1. The CDR3 spans 15 residues. Losses at the gene ends were 0 bases for V and 4 bases for J; bases not matched to a gene: 5. Looked up from germline, CDR1 is SGHRS and CDR2 is YFSETQ. The CDR3: CASSLAGGYGTEAFF. As DNA, the CDR3 is TGCGCCAGCAGCTTGGCAGGGGGCTATGGCACTGAAGCTTTCTTT.

The chain has TRBV13 and TRBJ1-1; TRBD1 might be the D (5 bases). The CDR3 consists of 14 residues. The germline V and J ends were trimmed by 0 bases and 1 base, with 6 bases remaining between them. The germline V gene encodes CDR1 PRHDT and CDR2 FYEKMQ (reference sequence). Here the CDR3 reads CASSLGRANTEAFF. CDR3 nucleotide sequence: TGTGCCAGCAGCTTAGGCAGGGCGAACACTGAAGCTTTCTTT.

V usage is TRBV5-1 and J usage is TRBJ2-7; D unresolved. The CDR3 has 14 amino acids. Trimming left V 3 bases short and J 2 bases short, with 12 bases between. Per germline, CDR1 SGHRS and CDR2 YFSETQ. The CDR3 is CASSYGLTAYEQYF. CDR3 in DNA: TGCGCCAGCAGCTATGGGCTCACCGCCTACGAGCAGTACTTC.

This clone is a singleton in its sample. The rearrangement links TRBV28 to TRBJ2-7, with TRBD2 identical over 10 bases. Germline trimming cut 6 bases from V and 5 bases from J; bases unmatched to any gene: 7. This CDR3 comprises 14 residues. Germline V lookup: CDR1 MDHEN, CDR2 SYDVKM. In nucleotides, the CDR3 is TGTGCCAGCAGCCCCAGCGGGGGGGTCGACGAGCAGTACTTC. Translation gives CASSPSGGVDEQYF.

This chain links TRBV28 with TRBJ1-4; TRBD1 might be the D (5 bases). This CDR3 spans 12 amino acids. The germline V gene encodes CDR1 MDHEN and CDR2 SYDVKM. Trimming left V 6 bases short and J 15 bases short, with 17 bases between. CDR3 sequence reads: CASSSRRGRVFF. The CDR3 DNA is TGTGCCAGCAGCTCAAGGCGGGGGAGGGTGTTTTTT.

The chain joins TRBV7-8 to TRBJ1-1; TRBD1 aligns across 7 bases. The CDR3 extends over 17 amino acids. Germline V gene lookup returns CDR1 SGHVS and CDR2 FQNEAQ. V lost 1 base and J lost 1; bases outside the gene matches: 9. Written as DNA, the CDR3 is TGTGCCAGCAGCTTAGATAGACCCCGGGACAGGAACACTGAAGCTTTCTTT. Its translation: CASSLDRPRDRNTEAFF.

This clone was found a few times. The V gene is TRBV7-9, the J gene TRBJ1-2; TRBD1 matches at 8 bases. The ends lost 2 bases at V and 5 bases at J; junction bases unmatched: 19. CDR3 size: 19 residues. CDR1 is SEHNR and CDR2 is FQNEAQ in the germline V gene (reference sequence). CDR3 in DNA: TGTGCCAGCAGCTTATGGACCGGGACAGGACGATACGAACAGTATGGCTACACCTTC. It codes for CASSLWTGTGRYEQYGYTF. Based on the CDR3 plus reference TRBV7-9 and TRBJ1-2, the full variable domain is DTGVSQNPRHKITKRGQNVTFRCDPISEHNRLYWYRQTLGQGPEFLTYFQNEAQLEKSRLLSDRFSAERPKGSFSTLEIQRTEQGDSAMYLCASSLWTGTGRYEQYGYTFGSGTRLTVV.

This chain uses TRBV5-6 with TRBJ2-5; 10 nucleotides align to TRBD2. The CDR3 extends over 15 amino acids. Trimming removed 4 bases from V and 3 bases from J; junction bases left unmatched: 6. In germline, CDR1 is SGHDT, CDR2 YYEEEE. The CDR3 region is CASSLLAGAKETQYF. The CDR3 DNA reads as TGTGCCAGCAGCCTTCTAGCGGGAGCGAAAGAGACCCAGTACTTC.

The V gene is TRBV6-2 or TRBV6-3, the J gene TRBJ1-2; 7 nucleotides line up with TRBD1. Trimming took 3 bases from V and 10 from J; bases not matched to a gene: 8. Germline CDR1 MNHEY, CDR2 SVGEGT. There are 13 residues in the CDR3. The CDR3 loop reads CASSYGRDSLYTF. DNA for the CDR3: TGTGCCAGCAGTTATGGCCGGGACAGCCTCTACACCTTC.

As DNA, the CDR3 is TGTGCCAGCAGCTTGATCGGTTCGGGGGAGGTTTACAATGAGCAGTTCTTC. Encoded protein: CASSLIGSGEVYNEQFF. The chain couples TRBV7-3 to TRBJ2-1; weak D call: TRBD2 (6 bases). The CDR3 has 17 residues. Trimming removed 3 bases from V and 4 bases from J, with 19 bases in between. The germline CDR1 and CDR2 sequences are SGHTA and FQGTGA.

The chain combines TRBV10-2 with TRBJ1-6, with TRBD1 as a possible D gene (6 bases). The V gene lost 7 bases and the J gene lost 7 bases, with 14 bases spanning the gap. This CDR3 region has 14 residues. CDR1 and CDR2 from the germline V gene are WSHSY and SAAADI. The CDR3: CASNLQGGNSPLHF. The CDR3 region has the DNA TGCGCCAGCAATTTACAGGGTGGGAATTCACCCCTCCACTTT.

The genes are TRBV28 and TRBJ1-2; 7 bases match TRBD1. The V and J ends lost 6 bases and 4 bases, in that order; junction bases with no gene match: 11. The CDR3 has 15 amino acids. Germline V gives CDR1 MDHEN, CDR2 SYDVKM. This chain's CDR3 is CASSPTGRPVYGYTF. The CDR3 coding sequence is TGTGCCAGCAGCCCGACAGGGAGGCCCGTCTATGGCTACACCTTC.

This sequence joins TRBV4-1 and TRBJ2-5, with D maybe TRBD2 (7 bases). The ends were cut back, 0 bases at V and 4 bases at J, with 12 bases in the middle. CDR3 length: 15 amino acids. Per the germline V gene, CDR1 is MGHRA and CDR2 is YSYEKL. The CDR3 region is CASSQDRGGRETQYF. As DNA, the CDR3 is TGCGCCAGCAGCCAAGATAGGGGGGGCCGAGAGACCCAGTACTTC.

V usage is TRBV9 and J usage is TRBJ2-3, with 9 positions matching TRBD1. CDR1 and CDR2 (germline): SGDLS, YYNGEE. The CDR3 has 13 amino acids. The J segment lost 7 bases and the V segment lost 3 bases, leaving 3 bases of the junction unmatched. The CDR3 DNA reads TGTGCCAGCAGCGCCGGGACAGGGAATACGCAGTATTTT. This codes for CASSAGTGNTQYF.

Only one count was recorded for this clone. The rearrangement joins TRBV9 to TRBJ2-6, with TRBD1 matching over 7 bases. Trimming cost V 0 bases and J 0 bases; bases outside gene matches: 6. Germline V gene data show CDR1 as SGDLS and CDR2 as YYNGEE. The CDR3 consists of 18 residues. CDR3 nucleotide sequence: TGTGCCAGCAGCGTAGTGCCAGGGGGAGACTCTGGGGCCAACGTCCTGACTTTC. Its translation: CASSVVPGGDSGANVLTF.

The chain joins TRBV15 to TRBJ1-4, with 11 bases that match TRBD1. This CDR3 region has 15 residues. CDR1 is LNHNV and CDR2 is YYDKDF in the germline V gene (reference sequence). The J segment lost 8 bases and the V segment lost 0 bases, leaving 2 bases of the junction unmatched. The CDR3 DNA sequence: TGTGCCACCAGCAGAGAGGGGACAGGGGGGGAAAAACTGTTTTTT. Residues: CATSREGTGGEKLFF.